The 29 T cell receptor beta chains below all came from one sample that was sequenced in a study of cytomegalovirus exposure and HLA in healthy donors. In the PCR, 60 Vbeta and 13 Jbeta primers were used. Sequenced by immunoSEQ multiplex PCR; TCRdb stores in-frame clones only, minus some. The sample contains about 130,000 clones, 65% to 90% of which appear only once. The specimen was PBMCs. Receptors originate from a girl between 2 and 10 years old in good health and CMV-seronegative.

CDR3 protein: CASSESDWGPGQPQHF. The CDR3 coding sequence is TGCGCCAGCAGTGAGTCGGACTGGGGGCCCGGTCAGCCCCAGCATTTT. V gene TRBV10-2 combines with J gene TRBJ1-5, with D possibly TRBD1 on 6 matching bases. The CDR3 contains 16 residues. With 0 bases removed from V and 6 bases from J, the gap between germline ends came to 15 bases. Germline V lookup: CDR1 WSHSY, CDR2 SAAADI.

The V call is TRBV19, the J call TRBJ2-7, with 9 bases lining up with TRBD1. The J segment lost 5 bases and the V segment lost 5 bases, leaving 7 bases of the junction unmatched. Germline V gene lookup returns CDR1 LNHDA and CDR2 SQIVND (reference sequence). The CDR3 consists of 14 residues. The chain's CDR3 is CASSLSWDRDEQYF. The CDR3 DNA reads as TGTGCCAGTAGTCTAAGCTGGGACAGGGACGAGCAGTACTTC.

The gene calls are TRBV10-3 and TRBJ2-2; 9 positions agree with TRBD1. CDR3 length equals 15 residues. V lost 6 bases and J lost 3; bases outside the gene matches: 5. Germline-derived CDR1 and CDR2 are ENHRY and SYGVKD. The CDR3 sequence: CAIRKQGADTGELFF. The CDR3 nucleotides are TGTGCCATCAGGAAACAGGGGGCGGACACCGGGGAGCTGTTTTTT.

The chain links TRBV6-4 to TRBJ2-2; D might be TRBD2 (5 bases). V was pared by 5 bases and J by 7 bases, with 11 bases between. CDR1 and CDR2 from the germline V gene are MRHNA and SNTAGT. The CDR3 contains 13 residues. CDR3 protein: CASSSGDGGELFF. CDR3 in DNA: TGTGCCAGCAGTAGCGGCGACGGCGGGGAGCTGTTTTTT.

This rearrangement joins TRBV11-2 to TRBJ2-1; 11 bases map to TRBD2. CDR3 length equals 15 residues. CDR1 and CDR2 from the germline V gene are SGHAT and FQNNGV. The V and J ends lost 4 bases and 4 bases, in that order; junction bases with no gene match: 3. In DNA form, the CDR3 reads TGTGCCAGCAGCTACGGGACTAGCGGATACAATGAGCAGTTCTTC. Its protein product is CASSYGTSGYNEQFF.

The V gene is TRBV5-1, the J gene TRBJ2-5, with D maybe TRBD2 (6 bases). The J call is uncertain, as TRBJ2-7 better fits the DNA end. The CDR3 is 13 residues long. Looked up from germline, CDR1 is SGHRS and CDR2 is YFSETQ. The DNA for the CDR3 is TGCGCCAGCAGCTTGGTTGGGGGGATCGAGCAGTACTTC. This encodes CASSLVGGIEQYF.

The gene calls are TRBV25-1 and TRBJ1-1; D is possibly TRBD1 (5 bases). V dropped 4 bases and J dropped 0 bases, with 18 bases sitting between them. The CDR3 spans 17 residues. Germline loops: CDR1 MGHDK, CDR2 SYGVNS. DNA of the CDR3: TGTGCCAGCAGTGCCCAGGCAGGGAGGGCGGTGAACACTGAAGCTTTCTTT. As protein: CASSAQAGRAVNTEAFF.

The genes are TRBV7-2 and TRBJ1-2; 7 nucleotides align to TRBD1. Germline-derived CDR1 and CDR2 are SGHTA and FQGNSA. This CDR3 region has 14 residues. V lost 2 bases to trimming and J lost 8 bases; unmatched junction nucleotides: 8. CDR3 amino acids: CASSLLGTGEGYTF. The DNA for the CDR3 is TGTGCCAGCAGCTTATTAGGCACAGGGGAGGGCTACACCTTC.

This clone has only a few counts. The chain uses TRBV2 and TRBJ2-7; D not resolved. Germline assignment: CDR1 SNHLY and CDR2 FYNNEI. The V gene lost 11 bases and the J gene lost 2 bases, with 16 bases spanning the gap. This CDR3 is 13 amino acids long. The CDR3 region has the DNA TGTGCCTTAGAAAGGCGGTTTACCTACGAGCAGTACTTC. This encodes CALERRFTYEQYF.

This clone was seen only a few times. V gene TRBV27 combines with J gene TRBJ2-5, with 8 bases aligning to TRBD1. CDR1 and CDR2 from the germline V gene are MNHEY and SMNVEV (reference sequence). The CDR3 is 16 amino acids. V lost 0 bases and J lost 2; bases outside the gene matches: 5. The CDR3 reads CASSLSGQGKQETQYF. The CDR3 region has the DNA TGTGCCAGCAGTTTATCCGGACAGGGAAAACAAGAGACCCAGTACTTC.

The chain recombines TRBV5-1 with TRBJ2-2, with TRBD2 matching over 9 bases. The CDR3 sequence is 18 residues long. J lost 0 bases, V lost 1 base, and 7 bases had no gene match. Looked up from germline, CDR1 is SGHRS and CDR2 is YFSETQ. CDR3 coding DNA: TGCGCCAGCAGCTTGATTTCAGCGGGAGGCCCGAACACCGGGGAGCTGTTTTTT. This codes for CASSLISAGGPNTGELFF. Filled out from reference TRBV5-1 and TRBJ2-2, the complete variable domain reads KAGVTQTPRYLIKTRGQQVTLSCSPISGHRSVSWYQQTPGQGLQFLFEYFSETQRNKGNFPGRFSGRQFSNSRSEMNVSTLELGDSALYLCASSLISAGGPNTGELFFGEGSRLTVL.

This clone has a single count. The chain recombines TRBV5-1 with TRBJ2-5; 7 nucleotides agree with TRBD2. Germline V gene sequence: CDR1 SGHRS, CDR2 YFSETQ. The CDR3 loop spans 15 amino acids. V was clipped by 4 bases and J by 0 bases; unmatched bases: 6. In DNA, the CDR3 is TGCGCCAGCAGCCTGACTAGCCTGTACCAAGAGACCCAGTACTTC. Its translation is CASSLTSLYQETQYF. The complete variable domain, with remaining parts taken from reference TRBV5-1 and TRBJ2-5, reads KAGVTQTPRYLIKTRGQQVTLSCSPISGHRSVSWYQQTPGQGLQFLFEYFSETQRNKGNFPGRFSGRQFSNSRSEMNVSTLELGDSALYLCASSLTSLYQETQYFGPGTRLLVL.

The chain is built from TRBV30 and TRBJ1-2; D gene ambiguous. The germline gives CDR1 GTSNPN, CDR2 SVGIG (reference sequence). Trimming cost V 5 bases and J 4 bases, with 14 bases left between them. The CDR3 spans 13 residues. The CDR3 region is CAWAGTARYGYTF. The CDR3 DNA sequence: TGTGCCTGGGCAGGAACCGCCCGCTATGGCTACACCTTC.

The CDR3 loop reads CATNSGGRTDTQYF. CDR3 coding DNA: TGTGCCACGAATAGCGGGGGGCGCACAGATACGCAGTATTTT. The V call is TRBV19, the J call TRBJ2-3; 10 bases align to TRBD2. V was clipped by 10 bases and J by 1 base; unmatched bases: 5. CDR3 length: 14 amino acids. Germline assignment: CDR1 LNHDA and CDR2 SQIVND (reference sequence).

The V gene is TRBV5-1, the J gene TRBJ2-3; no definite D call. V was clipped by 0 bases and J by 1 base, with 12 bases between them. This CDR3 has 16 residues. Looked up from germline, CDR1 is SGHRS and CDR2 is YFSETQ. The CDR3 nucleotides read TGCGCCAGCAGCTTGGGTGGGTTTGCGGGCACAGATACGCAGTATTTT. This translates into CASSLGGFAGTDTQYF.

The chain is built from TRBV7-6 and TRBJ1-1, with a possible D match to TRBD1 (5 bases). Germline V CDR1 and CDR2: SGHVS, FNYEAQ. The ends were cut back, 1 base at V and 1 base at J, with 7 bases in the middle. The CDR3 is made up of 14 amino acids. CDR3 loop: CASSLGTTNTEAFF. The CDR3, as DNA: TGTGCCAGCAGCTTAGGGACAACGAACACTGAAGCTTTCTTT. Based on the CDR3 plus reference TRBV7-6 and TRBJ1-1, the full variable domain is GAGVSQSPRYKVTKRGQDVALRCDPISGHVSLYWYRQALGQGPEFLTYFNYEAQQDKSGLPNDRFSAERPEGSISTLTIQRTEQRDSAMYRCASSLGTTNTEAFFGQGTRLTVV.

This clone was counted a single time. This rearrangement joins TRBV5-1 to TRBJ2-3; TRBD2 matches at 7 bases. This CDR3 has 24 residues. V lost 0 bases to trimming and J lost 1 base; unmatched junction nucleotides: 29. Germline V gene sequence: CDR1 SGHRS, CDR2 YFSETQ. CDR3 in DNA: TGCGCCAGCAGCTTGGACATCCTGGGGAAAGGGCGGGGGTGGGCTCTACTGGGCACAGATACGCAGTATTTT. This translates into CASSLDILGKGRGWALLGTDTQYF.

The chain combines TRBV29-1 with TRBJ1-1, with TRBD1 matching 8 bases. The germline CDR1 and CDR2 sequences are SQVTM and ANQGSEA. V lost 5 bases and J lost 0; bases outside the gene matches: 2. CDR3 length: 13 amino acids. Here the CDR3 reads CSVKDRVNTEAFF. CDR3 in DNA: TGCAGCGTTAAGGACAGGGTGAACACTGAAGCTTTCTTT.

This clone was observed a few times. The rearrangement uses TRBV6-5 and TRBJ1-1; 7 bases align to TRBD1. Germline V gives CDR1 MNHEY, CDR2 SVGAGI. This CDR3 contains 16 residues. Germline trimming cut 2 bases from V and 4 bases from J; bases unmatched to any gene: 10. CDR3 DNA: TGTGCCAGCAGTTACGGGAGACAGGGTGGCCGCACTGAAGCTTTCTTT. This encodes CASSYGRQGGRTEAFF.

J is TRBJ2-6 and V is TRBV19; D is unresolved. Trimming shortened V by 3 bases and J by 0 bases, and 9 bases separated the two germline ends. The CDR3 contains 16 residues. Germline V CDR1 and CDR2: LNHDA, SQIVND (reference sequence). The CDR3 sequence: CASSIGRFSGANVLTF. DNA for the CDR3: TGTGCCAGTAGTATCGGTAGATTCTCTGGGGCCAACGTCCTGACTTTC. Full variable domain (missing parts from reference TRBV19 and TRBJ2-6): DGGITQSPKYLFRKEGQNVTLSCEQNLNHDAMYWYRQDPGQGLRLIYYSQIVNDFQKGDIAEGYSVSREKKESFPLTVTSAQKNPTAFYLCASSIGRFSGANVLTFGAGSRLTVL.

The chain links TRBV6-5 to TRBJ1-1; D is possibly TRBD1 (6 bases). Germline CDR1 and CDR2: MNHEY and SVGAGI. V lost 7 bases, J lost 5 bases, and 17 bases lay in between. This CDR3 is built from 14 residues. The CDR3 nucleotides read TGTGCCAGCAAACTAGGGGGGGGAAGAACTGAAGCTTTCTTT. This translates into CASKLGGGRTEAFF.

This clone was counted between two and nine times. This rearrangement joins TRBV27 to TRBJ2-2, with 8 bases fitting TRBD1. CDR1 is MNHEY, CDR2 SMNVEV, per germline (reference sequence). Unmatched junction bases numbered 8, after V lost 4 bases and J lost 7 bases. This CDR3 spans 15 amino acids. Written as DNA, the CDR3 is TGTGCCAGCAGTTCCAGACAGGGGCCGGTCGGGGAGCTGTTTTTT. Protein sequence: CASSSRQGPVGELFF.

This chain uses TRBV4-3 with TRBJ2-7; 8 nucleotides align to TRBD2. The trim removed 0 bases at V and 1 base at J, leaving 2 bases unmatched. This CDR3 region has 15 residues. The germline gives CDR1 LGHNA, CDR2 YSLEER. The CDR3 loop reads CASSQEAGGSYEQYF. In DNA, the CDR3 is TGCGCCAGCAGCCAAGAGGCGGGGGGATCCTACGAGCAGTACTTC.

A single count supports this clone. The gene calls are TRBV9 and TRBJ2-7; D gene unclear. V lost 4 bases and J lost 2, with 13 bases in between. The CDR3 runs to 14 residues. Germline V gene lookup returns CDR1 SGDLS and CDR2 YYNGEE. CDR3 coding DNA: TGTGCCAGCAGCTCTGACGGAGAAACCTACGAGCAGTACTTC. It yields the protein CASSSDGETYEQYF.

The chain is built from TRBV18 and TRBJ2-3, with 8 bases fitting TRBD1. The CDR3 spans 14 residues. The germline V gene encodes CDR1 KGHSH and CDR2 LQKENI. Germline trimming cut 6 bases from V and 5 bases from J; bases unmatched to any gene: 7. The chain's CDR3 is CASSGDRRGDTQYF. In DNA form, the CDR3 reads TGTGCCAGCTCCGGGGACAGGCGTGGAGATACGCAGTATTTT.

V and J are TRBV21-1 and TRBJ2-2; the table's D call, TRBD2, was not checked against the DNA. TRBV21-1 is a pseudogene segment. This CDR3 region has 15 residues. DNA of the CDR3: TGTGCCAGCAGCATCCGACTAGCGGGAGGCGGGGAGCTGTTTTTT. Encoded protein: CASSIRLAGGGELFF.

This chain uses TRBV6-5 with TRBJ2-7, with a tentative D call TRBD1 (6 bases). This CDR3 has 15 residues. Germline CDR1 reads MNHEY; CDR2 reads SVGAGI. V was pared by 2 bases and J by 0 bases, with 11 bases between. In nucleotides, the CDR3 is TGTGCCAGCAGTTACGCAGGGGAGTCCTCCTACGAGCAGTACTTC. It specifies CASSYAGESSYEQYF.

The rearrangement links TRBV30 to TRBJ2-5; 9 bases fit TRBD2. This CDR3 has 14 residues. Trimming removed 3 bases from V and 5 bases from J; junction bases left unmatched: 7. CDR1 is GTSNPN, CDR2 SVGIG, per germline (reference sequence). The DNA for the CDR3 is TGTGCCTGGAGGGCCGCGGGGGGGAGGGAGACCCAGTACTTC. Translated, it gives CAWRAAGGRETQYF.

This clone has more than one count but fewer than ten. The chain couples TRBV5-1 to TRBJ2-7; 15 bases line up with TRBD2. After removal of 4 bases from V and 5 bases from J, the junction contained 16 bases not matched to a gene. This CDR3 has 19 amino acids. CDR1 is SGHRS and CDR2 is YFSETQ in the germline V gene. The CDR3 region is CASSRTSGGALILGDEQYF. In nucleotides, the CDR3 is TGCGCCAGCAGCCGGACTAGCGGGGGGGCTCTAATCCTCGGTGACGAGCAGTACTTC.